This record looks at one T cell receptor (beta chain) sequence and its context. The antigen is not known. PCR amplification relied on 60 Vbeta primers (plus 13 Jbeta primers). Clones were read by immunoSEQ multiplex PCR, and TCRdb kept only the in-frame ones, dropping some. The table shows 180,000 or so clones, with roughly 9.5% occurring only once. This entry comes from a study of cytomegalovirus exposure and HLA in healthy donors. Study-wide points: A likely sequencing artifact accounted for one observed cluster of highly shared sequence variants. A later analysis reported that several of the most significant clusters appeared to be linked to common viral pathogens, among them Epstein-Barr virus. The investigators catalogued 164 TCR beta chains as cytomegalovirus-associated.

The V and J ends lost 2 bases and 4 bases respectively, with 14 bases between them. This CDR3 spans 15 amino acids. Germline V gives CDR1 MNHNS, CDR2 SASEGT. This chain joins TRBV6-1 and TRBJ2-5; maybe TRBD2 (5 bases). Sequencing used PBMCs. This clonotype originated in a woman aged 25 to 39 in good health and CMV-seropositive. Written as DNA, the CDR3 is TGTGCCAGCAGTGAAAACAGAGGGTGGGGAGAGACCCAGTACTTC. This gives the protein CASSENRGWGETQYF.